This record covers a single TCR beta chain. Its antigen is still unknown. Germline V gene data show CDR1 as DFQATT and CDR2 as SNEGSKA (reference sequence). The length of the CDR3 is 17 residues. V shed 1 base and J shed 0 bases, with 16 bases lying between them. Using a J-beta primer mix together with a sample-barcoded 5' primer, a second PCR was run for about 6 to 11 cycles. The authors tagged each cDNA molecule using a template-switch adaptor with 12 random nucleotides. CDR3-containing paired-end reads numbering at least 2.5 million came from each sample. Each CDR3 protein is one row after TCRdb ran MiXCR on the 5' RACE reads. The sample lists about 1,400,000 distinct CDR3 sequences, around two fifths occurring once. The data were obtained in a study of blood T cells in healthy people across ages. Study details: About one barcoded beta molecule per two T cells was the capture yield of template switching.

Points from the study as a whole: Older individuals had lower TCR beta diversity per million T cells (the decline was roughly linear).

The sequenced sample was blood. The clonotype comes from a woman between 18 and 29 years old in good health. The rearrangement joins TRBV20-1 to TRBJ2-4; D unclear. The CDR3 nucleotides are TGCAGTGCTAGAGGCGTTGGGCCATCCTTAGCCAAAAACATTCAGTACTTC. Residues: CSARGVGPSLAKNIQYF.